Each of the 27 T cell receptor beta chains below was sequenced from the same sample in a study of CD8 T cells in ankylosing spondylitis. TCRdb analysed the 5' RACE reads with MiXCR anew, one entry per CDR3 protein. The table lists approximately 140,000 distinct CDR3 sequences, 17% of them singletons, with roughly 30% in the top ten. These TCRs are of unknown antigen specificity. Whole-study findings and limits: Blood from ankylosing spondylitis patients appeared to carry a characteristic roughly eight-variant TCR beta motif.

Material: blood, either unsorted or a sorted T cell fraction (not recorded which). The receptors come from a male donor with ankylosing spondylitis.

This sequence joins TRBV11-3 and TRBJ2-1, with 8 nucleotides matching TRBD1. CDR3 length equals 14 residues. Trimming at V came to 4 bases and at J to 9 bases, leaving 8 bases not matched to a gene. Germline-derived CDR1 and CDR2 are SGHNT and YENEEA. DNA for the CDR3: TGTGCCAGCAGCTCCGCTCGACAGGGGCGTGAGCAGTTCTTC. Translating gives CASSSARQGREQFF.

The chain carries TRBV12-3 or TRBV12-4 and TRBJ2-2; D is undetermined. The length of the CDR3 is 14 residues. V lost 3 bases, J lost 4 bases, and 9 bases lay in between. The CDR3, as DNA: TGTGCCAGCAGTTTGAGTGGGCCCACCGGGGAGCTGTTTTTT. It encodes CASSLSGPTGELFF.

The table lists this clonotype with a few counts. The chain has TRBV12-3 or TRBV12-4 and TRBJ2-2; possibly TRBD1 for D (5 bases). V dropped 5 bases and J dropped 3 bases, with 10 bases sitting between them. The CDR3 has 14 amino acids. CDR3 amino acids: CASSADTYTGELFF. The CDR3, as DNA: TGTGCCAGCAGTGCGGACACCTACACCGGGGAGCTGTTTTTT.

The rearrangement joins TRBV5-8 to TRBJ1-6; D is unclear. V lost 0 bases to trimming and J lost 18 bases, with 16 bases between them. Germline values: CDR1 SGHTS, CDR2 YDEGEE. CDR3 length: 13 amino acids. CDR3 protein: CASSLAARASNHF. CDR3 coding DNA: TGTGCCAGCAGCTTGGCGGCCAGAGCAAGTAACCACTTT.

As DNA, the CDR3 is TGTGCCAGCAGTCCCCTTGGGGCAGCTAACAGTGAGCAGTTCTTC. Translation: CASSPLGAANSEQFF. The chain carries TRBV27 and TRBJ2-1, with D tentatively TRBD1 (5 bases). The V and J ends lost 5 bases and 9 bases respectively, with 20 bases between them. Looked up from germline, CDR1 is MNHEY and CDR2 is SMNVEV (reference sequence). The length of the CDR3 is 15 residues.

In this sample, this clonotype turned up a few times. The chain links TRBV27 to TRBJ2-7, with D perhaps being TRBD1 or TRBD2 (5 bases each). Germline values: CDR1 MNHEY, CDR2 SMNVEV (reference sequence). CDR3 size: 15 residues. Trimming removed 5 bases at V and 2 bases at J, with 16 bases between. The CDR3: CASSHGAGPAYEQYF. The CDR3 DNA reads as TGTGCCAGCAGTCACGGGGCAGGACCTGCCTACGAGCAGTACTTC.

The chain joins TRBV12-3 or TRBV12-4 to TRBJ2-3; 7 nucleotides agree with TRBD2. V shed 1 base, J shed 4 bases, and the junction held 5 bases outside the gene matches. The CDR3 runs 15 residues. The CDR3 loop is CASSLGGGSSDTQYF. In nucleotides, the CDR3 is TGTGCCAGCAGTTTAGGCGGCGGGAGTTCAGATACGCAGTATTTT.

The chain employs TRBV5-1 and TRBJ1-1, with TRBD1 identical over 11 bases. J gave up 4 bases and V 0 bases, and 5 bases lay outside the gene matches. The length of the CDR3 is 16 residues. Looked up from germline, CDR1 is SGHRS and CDR2 is YFSETQ. The CDR3 region is CASSLVGTGGITEAFF. The CDR3 bases are TGCGCCAGCAGCTTGGTCGGGACAGGGGGGATCACTGAAGCTTTCTTT. Full variable domain (missing parts from reference TRBV5-1 and TRBJ1-1): KAGVTQTPRYLIKTRGQQVTLSCSPISGHRSVSWYQQTPGQGLQFLFEYFSETQRNKGNFPGRFSGRQFSNSRSEMNVSTLELGDSALYLCASSLVGTGGITEAFFGQGTRLTVV.

This clonotype was found a few times. The rearrangement uses TRBV12-3 or TRBV12-4 and TRBJ2-5; 7 nucleotides line up with TRBD1. V was clipped by 7 bases and J by 4 bases; unmatched bases: 6. CDR3 length: 13 amino acids. The CDR3 here is CASTDTGVETQYF. Written as DNA, the CDR3 is TGTGCCAGCACGGATACAGGGGTAGAGACCCAGTACTTC.

The chain recombines TRBV28 with TRBJ1-4; maybe TRBD1 (6 bases). The germline gives CDR1 MDHEN, CDR2 SYDVKM. V gave up 6 bases and J gave up 7 bases, with 18 bases separating them. The CDR3 sequence is 15 residues long. The CDR3 spells CASRFTGTRGEKLFF. The CDR3 nucleotides are TGTGCCAGCAGATTTACCGGGACCAGGGGTGAAAAACTGTTTTTT. The full variable domain, with the rest looked up from reference TRBV28 and TRBJ1-4, is DVKVTQSSRYLVKRTGEKVFLECVQDMDHENMFWYRQDPGLGLRLIYFSYDVKMKEKGDIPEGYSVSREKKERFSLILESASTNQTSMYLCASRFTGTRGEKLFFGSGTQLSVL.

This clonotype was found a few times. The V call is TRBV11-3, the J call TRBJ2-3, with 13 bases aligning to TRBD2. Germline loops: CDR1 SGHNT, CDR2 YENEEA. The CDR3 has 17 residues. V gave up 5 bases and J gave up 4 bases; unmatched junction bases: 9. In nucleotides, the CDR3 is TGTGCCAGCAGCGAAAGGACTAGCGGGAGTATCGCAGATACGCAGTATTTT. This translates into CASSERTSGSIADTQYF.

This clonotype appeared a few times. The chain couples TRBV6-2 or TRBV6-3 to TRBJ2-4; 7 bases map to TRBD1. Germline lookup yields CDR1 MNHEY and CDR2 SVGEGT. With V trimmed by 7 bases and J by 1 base, 4 bases remained unmatched. The CDR3 runs 14 residues. The DNA for the CDR3 is TGTGCCAGCACCATGACAGGGGCCAAAAACATTCAGTACTTC. Amino acids: CASTMTGAKNIQYF.

The V call is TRBV20-1, the J call TRBJ2-1, with 9 bases aligning to TRBD2. This CDR3 has 15 residues. J lost 4 bases, V lost 6 bases, and 10 bases had no gene match. Germline V CDR1 and CDR2: DFQATT, SNEGSKA (reference sequence). CDR3: CSAREWAGGYNEQFF. Here the CDR3 DNA reads TGCAGTGCCAGGGAGTGGGCGGGAGGGTACAATGAGCAGTTCTTC.

The chain has TRBV11-3 and TRBJ2-1, with 8 bases lining up with TRBD2. Per germline, CDR1 SGHNT and CDR2 YENEEA. Trimming took 0 bases from V and 4 from J; bases not matched to a gene: 8. The CDR3 consists of 17 residues. This chain's CDR3 is CASSLDPLAGLYNEQFF. The CDR3 DNA reads as TGTGCCAGCAGCTTAGATCCCCTAGCGGGCTTATACAATGAGCAGTTCTTC. Complete variable domain (other parts from reference TRBV11-3 and TRBJ2-1): EAGVVQSPRYKIIEKKQPVAFWCNPISGHNTLYWYLQNLGQGPELLIRYENEEAVDDSQLPKDRFSAERLKGVDSTLKIQPAELGDSAVYLCASSLDPLAGLYNEQFFGPGTRLTVL.

V gene TRBV5-1 combines with J gene TRBJ1-1; 8 positions match TRBD1. Trimming cost V 4 bases and J 6 bases; bases outside gene matches: 17. In germline, CDR1 is SGHRS, CDR2 YFSETQ. This CDR3 has 17 residues. The DNA of the CDR3 is TGCGCCAGCAGCAGCCGGACAGGGTTAGAGGGAGGCCCTGAAGCTTTCTTT. Translation: CASSSRTGLEGGPEAFF.

This clonotype has a count of ten or more. The chain has TRBV4-1 and TRBJ2-7, with D tentatively TRBD2 (5 bases). The V end was cut by 4 bases, the J end by 5 bases, with 15 bases between. The CDR3 sequence is 14 residues long. CDR1 and CDR2 from the germline V gene are MGHRA and YSYEKL. The CDR3 nucleotides read TGCGCCAGCAGCCCCCGGGGAGCAGGACACGAGCAGTACTTC. It specifies CASSPRGAGHEQYF.

The chain couples TRBV5-1 to TRBJ2-7, with TRBD1 matching over 11 bases. The CDR3 is 13 amino acids. The V gene's germline CDR1 is SGHRS and CDR2 YFSETQ. V trimming: 5 bases; J trimming: 3 bases; junction bases outside the gene matches: 1. The CDR3 is CASRGTGGYEQYF. The CDR3 DNA follows: TGCGCCAGCAGGGGGACAGGGGGCTACGAGCAGTACTTC.

V is TRBV20-1 and J is TRBJ2-5; TRBD2 matches 7 bases. This CDR3 has 15 residues. The trim removed 5 bases at V and 2 bases at J, leaving 11 bases unmatched. The germline gives CDR1 DFQATT, CDR2 SNEGSKA (reference sequence). As DNA, the CDR3 is TGCAGTGCTGACCTCCTGGCGGGACTACAAGAGACCCAGTACTTC. Amino acids: CSADLLAGLQETQYF.

The genes are TRBV2 and TRBJ2-3, with 11 nucleotides matching TRBD2. Germline CDR1 reads SNHLY; CDR2 reads FYNNEI. The CDR3 is made up of 18 amino acids. V shed 4 bases and J 6 bases; nucleotides not matched to a gene: 15. The CDR3 loop reads CASSGAQLLAGVPDTQYF. The CDR3 nucleotides read TGTGCCAGCAGTGGCGCCCAACTACTAGCGGGAGTACCTGATACGCAGTATTTT.

This chain connects TRBV5-6 to TRBJ2-1; 10 bases agree with TRBD2. Germline V gives CDR1 SGHDT, CDR2 YYEEEE. With V trimmed by 1 base and J by 1 base, 2 bases remained unmatched. The length of the CDR3 is 16 residues. For the CDR3, the DNA is TGTGCCAGCAGCTTGATGACTAGCGGGTCCTACAATGAGCAGTTCTTC. This gives the protein CASSLMTSGSYNEQFF.

V gene TRBV29-1 combines with J gene TRBJ2-3; 9 bases are shared with TRBD2. CDR1 and CDR2 (germline): SQVTM, ANQGSEA. V was pared by 2 bases and J by 0 bases, with 3 bases of the junction left unmatched. The CDR3 is 15 amino acids. The CDR3 here is CSVEKTSGSTDTQYF. The CDR3 bases are TGCAGCGTTGAAAAGACTAGCGGAAGCACAGATACGCAGTATTTT.

This clonotype has a count of ten or more. V is TRBV7-9 and J is TRBJ2-6; D uncertain. CDR1 SEHNR and CDR2 FQNEAQ come from the germline V gene (reference sequence). The germline V and J ends were trimmed by 8 bases and 3 bases, with 5 bases remaining between them. CDR3 size: 12 residues. The DNA for the CDR3 is TGTGCCAGCGGAGTTGGGGCCAACGTCCTGACTTTC. This gives the protein CASGVGANVLTF.

The V call is TRBV12-3 or TRBV12-4, the J call TRBJ2-1; 9 bases agree with TRBD1. After removal of 5 bases from V and 9 bases from J, the junction contained 5 bases not matched to a gene. CDR3 length equals 13 residues. The CDR3, as DNA: TGTGCCAGCAGTCTACAGGGGGCGGTTGAGCAGTTCTTC. This codes for CASSLQGAVEQFF.

The J gene is TRBJ2-7, the V gene TRBV2, with D possibly TRBD1 on 6 matching bases. Germline loops: CDR1 SNHLY, CDR2 FYNNEI. Trimming shortened V by 5 bases and J by 3 bases, and 14 bases separated the two germline ends. CDR3 length: 14 residues. For the CDR3, the DNA is TGTGCCAGCAGTACCGGACAGTTAAGCTACGAGCAGTACTTC. This encodes CASSTGQLSYEQYF.

This clonotype showed up just a few times. The V gene is TRBV7-9, the J gene TRBJ2-5; TRBD2 matches at 9 bases. The J segment lost 5 bases and the V segment lost 5 bases, leaving 9 bases of the junction unmatched. From germline, CDR1 is SEHNR and CDR2 FQNEAQ (reference sequence). This CDR3 comprises 15 residues. This CDR3 reads CASSSGLAGRETQYF. Written as DNA, the CDR3 is TGTGCCAGCAGCAGTGGTCTAGCGGGACGGGAGACCCAGTACTTC.

In its sample, this clonotype was seen a few times. This chain joins TRBV7-9 and TRBJ2-4, with D unclear. V gave up 6 bases and J gave up 0 bases, with 15 bases separating them. In germline, CDR1 is SEHNR, CDR2 FQNEAQ (reference sequence). The CDR3 covers 16 residues. The CDR3 DNA reads as TGTGCCAGCAGTTTCCCGAAGGGTCTAGCCAAAAACATTCAGTACTTC. This sequence encodes CASSFPKGLAKNIQYF.

This clonotype was detected a few times. The chain has TRBV7-8 and TRBJ1-6, with a weak D call TRBD1 (5 bases). Germline CDR1 SGHVS, CDR2 FQNEAQ. The length of the CDR3 is 18 residues. Trimming removed 4 bases from V and 0 bases from J, with 16 bases in between. CDR3 loop: CASSSPPGRSSYNSPLHF. DNA of the CDR3: TGTGCCAGCAGCTCGCCTCCGGGACGCAGCTCCTATAATTCACCCCTCCACTTT. Filled out from reference TRBV7-8 and TRBJ1-6, the complete variable domain reads GAGVSQSPRYKVAKRGQDVALRCDPISGHVSLFWYQQALGQGPEFLTYFQNEAQLDKSGLPSDRFFAERPEGSVSTLKIQRTQQEDSAVYLCASSSPPGRSSYNSPLHFGNGTRLTVT.